Included here is one T cell receptor (beta chain) sequence, with context. Its antigen is undetermined. These data are taken from a study of cytomegalovirus exposure and HLA in healthy donors. Overall study results and limits: Common viral pathogens seemed to be connected with several of the most significant clusters, according to a later analysis.

The PCR had 60 Vbeta and 13 Jbeta primers. The repertoire was sequenced with immunoSEQ multiplex PCR; TCRdb's copy has only in-frame clones and lacks some. The data contain more than 65,000 clones, 65% to 70% of them singletons. The TCR was taken from a woman aged 50 to 65 in good health and CMV-seropositive. The sequenced material came from PBMCs.

The CDR3: CASGSTGFLSPLHF. DNA for the CDR3: TGTGCCAGCGGCTCGACAGGGTTTCTTTCACCCCTCCACTTT. The chain uses TRBV7-9 and TRBJ1-6; 7 nucleotides match TRBD1. Germline loops: CDR1 SEHNR, CDR2 FQNEAQ (reference sequence). Losses at the gene ends were 8 bases for V and 9 bases for J; bases not matched to a gene: 10. The CDR3 has 14 residues.